One T cell receptor (beta chain) is described in this entry. The antigen is unknown. A much larger clone lies one base from this, so it may be a read error. This sample was included in a study of T cells in Graves' hyperthyroidism and ophthalmopathy. Study-wide background: Prior to any treatment, at the point of initial diagnosis, peripheral blood was collected. General study points: In validation, the model predicted ophthalmopathy. These predictions came a median roughly seven months before onset.

Reasons for excluding patients were uncontrolled infection, other autoimmune disease, pregnancy or lactation. Clinical symptoms, serum thyroxine, TRAb, thyroid ultrasound and orbital computed tomography established diagnosis. Losses at the gene ends were 6 bases for V and 6 bases for J; bases not matched to a gene: 10. This CDR3 contains 14 residues. CDR1 is MGHDK, CDR2 SYGVNS, per germline. Amplification of TCR beta CDR3 regions was performed using RNA transcripts as template. The primer set for the first-round RT-PCR of the TCR CDR3 was HTBI. Each CDR3 protein is one row after TCRdb ran MiXCR on the multiplex PCR reads. Seen here are about 200,000 distinct CDR3 sequences, about 15% observed once, and the top ten hold approximately 50%.

This sequence originates from a man aged 50-60 years with Graves' hyperthyroidism. The chain employs TRBV25-1 and TRBJ1-1; TRBD1 agrees at 7 bases. Sequencing input: blood. Here the CDR3 DNA reads TGTGCCAGCAGGGTGACAGGGATGGGCGCTGAAGCTTTCTTT. Protein: CASRVTGMGAEAFF.